The source of this TCR beta chain is a study of Ad26.COV2.S vaccination and SARS-CoV-2 variants. Study-wide background: Sample donor was a member of the COV1001 Ad26.COV2.S trial arm. By the intramuscular route, Ad26.COV2.S was given once, or twice 56 days apart.

The treatment denotes: roughly 19 received Ad26.COV2.S at low or high dose, single or two shots; about 5 received placebo; per-sample allocation not given. The study sampled participants on day 63 after the first vaccine or placebo injection. Profiled with immunoSEQ multiplex PCR; TCRdb holds only in-frame clones, not every one. The sample contains 430,000 or so clones, around 90% of which appear only once. This sample comprised peripheral blood, obtained in a trial of Ad26.COV2.S vaccine versus placebo. This TCR was sampled from a person between 18 and 60 years old who received the Ad26.COV2.S COVID-19 vaccine or a placebo.

The CDR3 loop reads CAIGSYNEQFF. The CDR3 coding sequence is TGTGCCATCGGCTCCTACAATGAGCAGTTCTTC. The rearrangement joins TRBV10-3 to TRBJ2-1; D gene uncertain. The germline gives CDR1 ENHRY, CDR2 SYGVKD. CDR3 size: 11 residues. Trimming pared 8 bases from V and 0 bases from J, leaving 2 bases between.